Listed below are T cell receptor beta chains from one sample, sequenced in a study of blood T cell repertoires in COVID-19. Method: immunoSEQ multiplex PCR; TCRdb's copy keeps in-frame clones and lacks some. The sample records approximately 110,000 clones, around 87% being singletons. The sequenced material came from peripheral blood. The receptors were gathered from a woman over 75 with acute or convalescent COVID-19. CDR3s include the opening cysteine and the closing phenylalanine or tryptophan. The D gene is left open where the match is weak. Clone size appears in some rows only: once, few, many, or a class for an expanded clone.

>TRBJ1-4|TRBV30|NA|NA
CAWGAGANEKLFF
TGTGCCTGGGGGGCGGGGGCTAATGAAAAACTGTTTTTT
>TRBJ2-1|TRBV7-9|TRBD1|NA
CASSLRGQGYYNEQFF
TGTGCCAGCAGCTTACGTGGACAGGGCTACTACAATGAGCAGTTCTTC
>TRBJ1-1|TRBV29-1|NA|NA
CSVEADSDTEAFF
TGCAGCGTTGAGGCAGATTCCGACACTGAAGCTTTCTTT
>TRBJ2-3|TRBV18|TRBD1|NA
CASSETGGINTDTQYF
TGTGCCAGCTCAGAAACAGGGGGCATAAACACAGATACGCAGTATTTT
>TRBJ2-6|TRBV28|TRBD1|NA
CASSFQSGGYGANVLTF
TGTGCCAGCAGTTTTCAATCAGGGGGCTATGGGGCCAACGTCCTGACTTTC
>TRBJ1-2|TRBV5-6|TRBD1|NA
CASSSRDRGPGYTF
TGTGCCAGCAGCTCCCGGGACAGGGGGCCGGGCTACACCTTC
>TRBJ2-2|TRBV5-1|NA|NA
CASNAGNTGELFF
TGCGCCAGCAATGCGGGGAACACCGGGGAGCTGTTTTTT
>TRBJ1-2|TRBV10-3|NA|NA
CAISESSGVYGYTF
TGTGCCATCAGTGAGTCCTCCGGGGTCTATGGCTACACCTTC
>TRBJ1-1|TRBV7-9|TRBD1|NA
CASSPSDRVEAFF
TGTGCCAGCAGCCCGTCCGACAGGGTGGAAGCTTTCTTT
>TRBJ2-5|TRBV19|NA|NA
CASSIDVGRETQYF
TGTGCCAGTAGTATCGATGTGGGCAGAGAGACCCAGTACTTC
>TRBJ2-6|TRBV19|NA|NA
CASSTEAGANVLTF
TGTGCCAGTTCAACAGAAGCCGGGGCCAACGTCCTGACTTTC
>TRBJ2-3|TRBV18|NA|NA
CASSNLGAVGRTQYF
TGTGCCAGCTCTAATCTCGGCGCCGTGGGGCGTACGCAGTATTTT
>TRBJ2-5|TRBV2|NA|NA
CASSAAGGAGETQYF
TGTGCCAGCAGTGCAGCTGGGGGCGCAGGGGAGACCCAGTACTTC
>TRBJ1-2|TRBV18|TRBD1|NA
CASSSGTGNYGYTF
TGTGCCAGCTCCTCCGGGACAGGGAACTATGGCTACACCTTC
>TRBJ2-5|TRBV2|TRBD1|NA
CASSTGTGFGRQETQYF
TGTGCCAGCAGTACCGGGACAGGGTTTGGGAGACAAGAGACCCAGTACTTC
>TRBJ2-3|TRBV30|NA|few
CASDRGTDTQYF
TGTGCCTCCGATCGCGGCACAGATACGCAGTATTTT
>TRBJ2-2|TRBV18|TRBD1|NA
CASSTRQGNTGELFF
TGTGCCAGCTCAACCAGACAGGGGAACACCGGGGAGCTGTTTTTT
>TRBJ1-5|TRBV7-8|TRBD1|once
CASSKDRDQPQHF
TGTGCCAGCAGCAAGGACAGGGATCAGCCCCAGCATTTT
>TRBJ1-6|TRBV2|NA|NA
CASSRSDGGNSPLHF
TGTGCCAGCAGCAGGTCGGACGGAGGGAATTCACCCCTCCACTTT
>TRBJ2-5|TRBV2|TRBD1|once
CASSGSGQGETQYF
TGTGCCAGCAGTGGATCGGGACAGGGAGAGACCCAGTACTTC
>TRBJ2-1|TRBV9|TRBD1|NA
CASSAPGGRADEQFF
TGTGCCAGCAGCGCCCCAGGGGGCAGGGCCGATGAGCAGTTCTTC
>TRBJ2-5|TRBV5-6|TRBD1|NA
CASSLPRQGSGETQYF
TGTGCCAGCAGCTTGCCGAGACAGGGAAGTGGAGAGACCCAGTACTTC
>TRBJ1-4|TRBV28|TRBD1|NA
CASTDFDRVHEKLFF
TGTGCCAGCACCGATTTCGACAGGGTTCATGAAAAACTGTTTTTT
>TRBJ1-1|TRBV7-9|NA|once
CASSPLQVFRTEAFF
TGTGCCAGCAGCCCCTTACAGGTGTTCAGGACTGAAGCTTTCTTT
>TRBJ2-7|TRBV7-8|TRBD1|NA
CASSSLNDREIGKQYF
TGTGCCAGCAGCTCTCTTAATGACAGGGAAATAGGAAAGCAGTACTTC
>TRBJ1-2|TRBV7-2|NA|NA
CASSLGQVNGYTF
TGTGCCAGCAGCTTAGGACAGGTTAATGGCTACACCTTC
>TRBJ1-5|TRBV7-9|NA|once
CASSLVASNQPQHF
TGTGCCAGCAGCTTAGTAGCCAGCAATCAGCCCCAGCATTTT
>TRBJ1-4|TRBV5-8|NA|NA
CASSWQTGPNEKLFF
TGTGCCAGCAGCTGGCAGACAGGACCTAATGAAAAACTGTTTTTT
>TRBJ2-7|TRBV6-5|NA|NA
CASRSLQSLYEQYF
TGTGCCAGCAGGTCCCTCCAGTCCCTCTACGAGCAGTACTTC
>TRBJ1-2|TRBV6-5|TRBD1|NA
CASSSAGTGGRGYTF
TGTGCCAGCAGTTCGGCCGGGACAGGGGGTCGGGGCTACACCTTC
>TRBJ1-5|TRBV11-2|NA|once
CASSLGRVGSNQPQHF
TGTGCCAGCAGCTTAGGCAGGGTTGGTAGCAATCAGCCCCAGCATTTT
>TRBJ2-7|TRBV4-1|TRBD1|NA
CASSQDSLDGTGATYEQYF
TGCGCCAGCAGCCAAGACAGTTTAGATGGGACAGGGGCGACCTACGAGCAGTACTTC
>TRBJ1-6|TRBV6-5|TRBD1|NA
CASSLTGDNSPLHF
TGTGCCAGCAGCCTGACAGGGGATAATTCACCCCTCCACTTT
>TRBJ1-5|TRBV24-1|TRBD1|NA
CATSEGGYNQPQHF
TGTGCCACCAGTGAAGGGGGCTACAATCAGCCCCAGCATTTT
>TRBJ2-7|TRBV5-1|NA|NA
CASSLVGGFYEQYF
TGCGCCAGCAGCTTGGTGGGGGGTTTTTACGAGCAGTACTTC
>TRBJ2-7|TRBV19|TRBD1|once
CASSIAGQGPYEQYF
TGTGCCAGTAGTATAGCGGGACAGGGACCCTACGAGCAGTACTTC
>TRBJ2-7|TRBV5-1|NA|NA
CASSYPSYEQYF
TGCGCCAGCAGCTATCCGAGCTACGAGCAGTACTTC
>TRBJ2-7|TRBV4-1|NA|NA
CASSQTRDIAYEQYF
TGCGCCAGCAGCCAAACCCGGGACATAGCCTACGAGCAGTACTTC
>TRBJ2-7|TRBV2|NA|once
CASSADSSYEQYF
TGTGCCAGCAGTGCGGACAGTTCCTACGAGCAGTACTTC
>TRBJ2-7|TRBV2|NA|once
CASSFDIYEQYF
TGTGCCAGCAGTTTCGACATTTACGAGCAGTACTTC
>TRBJ1-5|TRBV5-1|TRBD1|NA
CASSSTGDANQPQHF
TGCGCCAGCAGCAGCACAGGGGATGCCAATCAGCCCCAGCATTTT
>TRBJ2-6|TRBV13|NA|NA
CASTDGGSGANVLTF
TGTGCCAGCACCGATGGAGGTTCTGGGGCCAACGTCCTGACTTTC
>TRBJ2-7|TRBV13|NA|NA
CASSSGLYSYEQYF
TGTGCCAGCAGCTCGGGACTTTACTCCTACGAGCAGTACTTC
>TRBJ1-5|TRBV30|TRBD1|few
CAWSVGVRGRPQHF
TGTGCCTGGAGTGTTGGGGTCAGGGGGAGGCCCCAGCATTTT
>TRBJ2-7|TRBV28|NA|NA
CASSFWTISYEQYF
TGTGCCAGCAGTTTTTGGACAATTTCCTACGAGCAGTACTTC
>TRBJ2-1|TRBV7-2|TRBD2|NA
CASRPNSGGPNEQFF
TGTGCCAGCAGGCCAAATAGCGGGGGGCCCAATGAGCAGTTCTTC
>TRBJ2-5|TRBV3-1/TRBV3-2|TRBD2|NA
CASSQGGLAGGPITETQYF
TGTGCCAGCAGCCAAGGCGGACTAGCGGGGGGCCCGATAACAGAGACCCAGTACTTC
>TRBJ1-1|TRBV11-1|NA|NA
CASSSPTGRNTEAFF
TGTGCCAGCAGCTCACCGACAGGCCGGAACACTGAAGCTTTCTTT
>TRBJ2-3|TRBV7-2|TRBD2|NA
CASSPSGRSTDTQYF
TGTGCCAGCAGCCCTAGCGGGCGGAGCACAGATACGCAGTATTTT